The 8 T cell receptor beta chains below come from one sample, sequenced in a study of blood T cell repertoires in COVID-19. Measured with immunoSEQ multiplex PCR; TCRdb has only the in-frame clones, and not every one. The sample contains 250,000 to 300,000 clones, 90% to 95% of which appear only once. Material: PBMCs or T cells enriched from blood (not recorded which). These TCRs come from a human donor in a cohort exposed to, infected with or recovered from COVID-19 (not recorded which). The donor label of this sample is uncertain.

The chain joins TRBV2 to TRBJ1-2; tentatively, D is TRBD1 (6 bases). Per germline, CDR1 SNHLY and CDR2 FYNNEI. The CDR3 extends over 14 amino acids. The V end was cut by 9 bases, the J end by 7 bases, with 21 bases between. This CDR3 reads CARTRLGRGGGYTF. The CDR3, as DNA: TGTGCCAGAACCCGCTTGGGCAGGGGCGGTGGCTACACCTTC. Complete variable domain (other parts from reference TRBV2 and TRBJ1-2): EPEVTQTPSHQVTQMGQEVILRCVPISNHLYFYWYRQILGQKVEFLVSFYNNEISEKSEIFDDQFSVERPDGSNFTLKIRSTKLEDSAMYFCARTRLGRGGGYTFGSGTRLTVV.

This clone is a singleton in its sample. The J gene is TRBJ1-4, the V gene TRBV10-3, with no clear D. With 4 bases removed from V and 5 bases from J, the gap between germline ends came to 20 bases. Per germline, CDR1 ENHRY and CDR2 SYGVKD. CDR3 length: 17 residues. The DNA of the CDR3 is TGTGCCATCAGTGCTCTTGCCTCAACAGTCCAAAATGAAAAACTGTTTTTT. It is translated as CAISALASTVQNEKLFF.

As concerns this clone: This same CDR3 is encoded by further DNA sequences in the sample. The genes are TRBV5-1 and TRBJ1-2; possibly TRBD1 for D (6 bases). The V end lost 0 bases, the J end lost 6 bases, and 12 bases lay between the germline ends. The CDR3 covers 14 residues. In germline, CDR1 is SGHRS, CDR2 YFSETQ. CDR3 DNA: TGCGCCAGCAGCTTGGATTCGGGGGGCGATGGCTACACCTTC. Translated: CASSLDSGGDGYTF.

This clone appeared once. The V call is TRBV27, the J call TRBJ1-1, with D hard to call. V was cut by 2 bases and J by 1 base, with 8 bases left in between. There are 14 residues in the CDR3. Germline V gene sequence: CDR1 MNHEY, CDR2 SMNVEV (reference sequence). CDR3 nucleotide sequence: TGTGCCAGCAGTTTACGGAGGGCGAACACTGAAGCTTTCTTT. Its protein product is CASSLRRANTEAFF.

The rearrangement joins TRBV14 to TRBJ2-2; the match to TRBD2 covers 13 bases. Trimming removed 0 bases from V and 4 bases from J; junction bases left unmatched: 5. The CDR3 extends over 18 amino acids. Germline-derived CDR1 and CDR2 are SGHDN and FVKESK. The CDR3 sequence: CASSQDFRLAGGTGELFF. Written as DNA, the CDR3 is TGTGCCAGCAGCCAAGATTTCCGACTAGCGGGGGGCACCGGGGAGCTGTTTTTT.

The genes are TRBV5-1 and TRBJ2-3, with D uncertain. Per germline, CDR1 SGHRS and CDR2 YFSETQ. There are 12 residues in the CDR3. V was pared by 6 bases and J by 4 bases, with 9 bases between. CDR3 bases: TGCGCCAGCAATATCGGTGCAGATACGCAGTATTTT. This translates into CASNIGADTQYF.

J is TRBJ2-7 and V is TRBV6-6; 9 bases map to TRBD1. The CDR3 is 13 residues long. Looked up from germline, CDR1 is MNHNY and CDR2 is SVGAGI (reference sequence). V was pared by 5 bases and J by 4 bases, with 3 bases of the junction left unmatched. CDR3 loop: CASSGDREYEQYF. In nucleotides, the CDR3 is TGTGCCAGCAGTGGGGACAGGGAGTACGAGCAGTACTTC.

The chain joins TRBV11-2 to TRBJ1-1; maybe TRBD1 (5 bases). V was shortened by 7 bases and J by 0 bases, with 9 bases between the two germline ends. Germline CDR1 is SGHAT and CDR2 is FQNNGV. The length of the CDR3 is 13 residues. The DNA for the CDR3 is TGTGCCAGCAACAGACAGTTGAACACTGAAGCTTTCTTT. Translation: CASNRQLNTEAFF. Supplemented by reference TRBV11-2 and TRBJ1-1, the full variable domain reads EAGVAQSPRYKIIEKRQSVAFWCNPISGHATLYWYQQILGQGPKLLIQFQNNGVVDDSQLPKDRFSAERLKGVDSTLKIQPAKLEDSAVYLCASNRQLNTEAFFGQGTRLTVV.